The rows below give T cell receptor beta chains drawn from one sample of a study of CD8 T cells in Susac syndrome. One entry per CDR3 protein results from TCRdb running MiXCR on the immunoSEQ multiplex PCR reads. The table records about 250,000 distinct CDR3 sequences, 93% of them present only once. Sequenced: CD4+ T cells from PBMCs. These receptors were obtained from a human donor with multiple sclerosis. Each CDR3 is given with its conserved first and last residue. Each record gives: CDR3 protein, CDR3 DNA, D gene, clone size, J gene, V gene. D genes are given only for firm matches. Where a row states a size, it is once, few, many or the class of an expanded clone; other rows omit it.

cdr3_aa: CASSPSGRDTQYF; cdr3_nt: TGTGCCAGCTCCCCCAGTGGGAGGGATACGCAGTATTTT; d_call: -; clone_size: -; j_call: TRBJ2-3; v_call: TRBV18
cdr3_aa: CASRTEFGKNRTYEQYF; cdr3_nt: TGTGCCAGCAGAACCGAATTTGGGAAGAACAGAACCTACGAGCAGTACTTC; d_call: -; clone_size: -; j_call: TRBJ2-7; v_call: TRBV28
cdr3_aa: CASSQVTEAPEAFF; cdr3_nt: TGTGCCAGCAGCCAAGTCACAGAGGCCCCTGAAGCTTTCTTT; d_call: -; clone_size: once; j_call: TRBJ1-1; v_call: TRBV4-2
cdr3_aa: CASSRDADTQYF; cdr3_nt: TGTGCCAGCAGTCGGGACGCAGATACGCAGTATTTT; d_call: -; clone_size: -; j_call: TRBJ2-3; v_call: TRBV7-8
cdr3_aa: CASSLLDRGRGYTF; cdr3_nt: TGTGCCAGCAGCTTACTAGACAGGGGGCGAGGCTACACCTTC; d_call: TRBD1; clone_size: -; j_call: TRBJ1-2; v_call: TRBV7-2
cdr3_aa: CASSQAGTGVHEQYF; cdr3_nt: TGTGCCAGCAGCCAGGCGGGGACAGGGGTACACGAGCAGTACTTC; d_call: TRBD1; clone_size: -; j_call: TRBJ2-7; v_call: TRBV4-2
cdr3_aa: CRPFQPDRSLNTEAFF; cdr3_nt: TGCAGGCCCTTTCAACCGGACAGAAGCTTGAACACTGAAGCTTTCTTT; d_call: -; clone_size: once; j_call: TRBJ1-1; v_call: TRBV20-1
cdr3_aa: CSANSGQSYNEQFF; cdr3_nt: TGCAGTGCTAATAGTGGCCAATCCTACAATGAGCAGTTCTTC; d_call: -; clone_size: once; j_call: TRBJ2-1; v_call: TRBV20-1
cdr3_aa: CSARDLVAGSYEQFF; cdr3_nt: TGCAGTGCTAGAGATCTAGTAGCGGGAAGCTATGAGCAGTTCTTC; d_call: TRBD2; clone_size: once; j_call: TRBJ2-1; v_call: TRBV20-1
cdr3_aa: CASSPSGYTEVFF; cdr3_nt: TGTGCCAGCAGCCCCTCGGGGTACACTGAAGTTTTCTTT; d_call: -; clone_size: -; j_call: TRBJ1-1; v_call: TRBV28
cdr3_aa: CASGFRGNSPLHF; cdr3_nt: TGTGCCAGCGGATTCAGGGGTAATTCACCCCTCCACTTT; d_call: -; clone_size: -; j_call: TRBJ1-6; v_call: TRBV12-3/TRBV12-4